A single sample gave rise to the 21 T cell receptor beta chains below, sequenced in a study of T cell changes during pregnancy in multiple sclerosis. Clones were sequenced by immunoSEQ multiplex PCR, and TCRdb holds only the in-frame ones, with some missing. The sample shows 50,000 or so clones, roughly 91% of them seen only once. Source: CD4+ T cells from peripheral blood mononuclear cells, taken in the second trimester of pregnancy. Source of these receptors: a female donor with multiple sclerosis, enrolled in a pregnancy study.

V and J are TRBV19 and TRBJ1-1, with 9 bases lining up with TRBD1. Germline assignment: CDR1 LNHDA and CDR2 SQIVND (reference sequence). CDR3 length equals 13 residues. J was trimmed by 6 bases and V by 4 bases; bases with no gene match: 3. CDR3 protein: CASSTTGGSEAFF. The CDR3 coding sequence is TGTGCCAGTAGTACAACAGGGGGCTCTGAAGCTTTCTTT.

This clone was observed a single time. V and J are TRBV28 and TRBJ1-1, with D possibly matching TRBD1 (6 bases). The CDR3 runs 14 residues. Germline-derived CDR1 and CDR2 are MDHEN and SYDVKM. The ends were cut back, 3 bases at V and 4 bases at J, with 12 bases in the middle. As DNA, the CDR3 is TGTGCCAGCAGTTTTTTACTAGGGGGCACTGAAGCTTTCTTT. Translated, it gives CASSFLLGGTEAFF.

This chain connects TRBV4-1 to TRBJ1-4; D ambiguous. The V and J ends lost 2 bases and 4 bases respectively, with 8 bases between them. CDR1 and CDR2 (germline): MGHRA, YSYEKL. The CDR3 is 14 residues long. The CDR3 loop reads CASSQLRINEKLFF. The CDR3 DNA follows: TGCGCCAGCAGCCAACTGCGGATTAATGAAAAACTGTTTTTT.

The chain links TRBV13 to TRBJ1-2, with D possibly TRBD1 on 5 matching bases. Germline loops: CDR1 PRHDT, CDR2 FYEKMQ (reference sequence). This CDR3 comprises 15 residues. Trimming took 3 bases from V and 1 from J, leaving 12 bases between them. The CDR3 DNA follows: TGTGCCAGCAGCTTGGGGAGGGGCTATAACTATGGCTACACCTTC. This codes for CASSLGRGYNYGYTF.

This rearrangement joins TRBV6-1 to TRBJ2-7, with 8 bases fitting TRBD1. Germline CDR1 and CDR2: MNHNS and SASEGT. This CDR3 comprises 13 residues. Losses at the gene ends were 11 bases for V and 1 base for J; bases not matched to a gene: 7. The CDR3 loop is CAGQGDLSYEQYF. The DNA of the CDR3 is TGTGCCGGACAGGGCGACCTTTCCTACGAGCAGTACTTC.

The chain employs TRBV7-6 and TRBJ2-3; TRBD2 matches 15 bases. This CDR3 contains 19 residues. Looked up from germline, CDR1 is SGHVS and CDR2 is FNYEAQ. The J segment lost 3 bases and the V segment lost 5 bases, leaving 12 bases of the junction unmatched. CDR3 loop: CASSPLRTSGGASTDTQYF. Here the CDR3 DNA reads TGTGCCAGCAGCCCATTGAGGACTAGCGGGGGGGCCTCGACAGATACGCAGTATTTT. Variable domain in full (rest from reference TRBV7-6 and TRBJ2-3): GAGVSQSPRYKVTKRGQDVALRCDPISGHVSLYWYRQALGQGPEFLTYFNYEAQQDKSGLPNDRFSAERPEGSISTLTIQRTEQRDSAMYRCASSPLRTSGGASTDTQYFGPGTRLTVL.

The chain uses TRBV9 and TRBJ2-7; 7 bases are a match to TRBD2. CDR1 and CDR2 from the germline V gene are SGDLS and YYNGEE. V was clipped by 1 base and J by 3 bases; unmatched bases: 4. This CDR3 contains 14 residues. This CDR3 is CASSVFERGYEQYF. The CDR3 DNA follows: TGTGCCAGCAGCGTATTCGAGCGGGGCTACGAGCAGTACTTC.

The chain combines TRBV10-3 with TRBJ2-3; TRBD2 agrees at 7 bases. The germline V gene encodes CDR1 ENHRY and CDR2 SYGVKD. V lost 7 bases to trimming and J lost 2 bases; unmatched junction nucleotides: 3. The CDR3 extends over 13 amino acids. The DNA for the CDR3 is TGTGCCATCACTAGCGGTACCACAGATACGCAGTATTTT. This translates into CAITSGTTDTQYF.

The chain combines TRBV10-3 with TRBJ2-2; 11 bases match TRBD2. Germline V gene data show CDR1 as ENHRY and CDR2 as SYGVKD. The V gene end was trimmed by 4 bases and the J gene end by 6 bases; junction bases not matched to a gene: 7. The CDR3 contains 16 residues. CDR3 bases: TGTGCCATCAGTGGGTCTAGCGGGGGGACGGCCGGGGAGCTGTTTTTT. Its protein is CAISGSSGGTAGELFF.

The chain couples TRBV6-5 to TRBJ1-5; 12 bases are a match to TRBD1. The CDR3 runs 15 residues. V dropped 6 bases and J dropped 7; count of bases not matched to a gene: 7. CDR1 and CDR2 from the germline V gene are MNHEY and SVGAGI. The CDR3 loop is CASSRGTGGRQPQHF. The CDR3 DNA sequence: TGTGCCAGCAGCCGAGGGACAGGGGGCCGGCAGCCCCAGCATTTT.

This chain links TRBV2 with TRBJ2-1, with D possibly matching TRBD2 (5 bases). From germline, CDR1 is SNHLY and CDR2 FYNNEI. Trimming cost V 6 bases and J 1 base, with 16 bases left between them. The CDR3 has 16 residues. The CDR3 region is CASRPPGLRSYNEQFF. The DNA for the CDR3 is TGTGCCAGCAGACCACCTGGACTGAGGTCCTACAATGAGCAGTTCTTC.

The rearrangement uses TRBV4-1 and TRBJ1-1; D not certain. Trimming took off 0 bases at V and 6 bases at J, with 20 bases between the two ends. This CDR3 is built from 17 residues. Germline values: CDR1 MGHRA, CDR2 YSYEKL. CDR3 DNA sequence: TGCGCCAGCAGCCAAGATCGGCTAGGTCTCCCGACCGCTGAAGCTTTCTTT. Protein product: CASSQDRLGLPTAEAFF.

This chain links TRBV7-9 with TRBJ1-2; 9 bases match TRBD1. CDR3 length: 16 residues. Losses at the gene ends were 5 bases for V and 4 bases for J; bases not matched to a gene: 11. Germline CDR1 is SEHNR and CDR2 is FQNEAQ (reference sequence). The DNA for the CDR3 is TGTGCCAGCAGCCTCAGATACAGGGGGCTTCTCTATGGCTACACCTTC. Protein product: CASSLRYRGLLYGYTF.

V gene TRBV9 combines with J gene TRBJ1-5; the D is unclear. The V end was cut by 0 bases, the J end by 1 base, with 8 bases between. Germline V gene lookup returns CDR1 SGDLS and CDR2 YYNGEE. The CDR3 has 15 residues. CDR3 sequence (DNA): TGTGCCAGCAGCGTAGCCCCCGGGAGCAATCAGCCCCAGCATTTT. This translates into CASSVAPGSNQPQHF. Filled out from reference TRBV9 and TRBJ1-5, the complete variable domain reads DSGVTQTPKHLITATGQRVTLRCSPRSGDLSVYWYQQSLDQGLQFLIQYYNGEERAKGNILERFSAQQFPDLHSELNLSSLELGDSALYFCASSVAPGSNQPQHFGDGTRLSIL.

This sequence joins TRBV2 and TRBJ2-7; 7 bases agree with TRBD1. V shed 6 bases, J shed 4 bases, and the junction held 9 bases outside the gene matches. This CDR3 has 14 residues. Germline loops: CDR1 SNHLY, CDR2 FYNNEI. In DNA form, the CDR3 reads TGTGCCAGCAGAAGGACAGGTAATAGTTACGAGCAGTACTTC. Its protein product is CASRRTGNSYEQYF.

The chain has TRBV5-1 and TRBJ2-1; a possible D gene is TRBD1 (6 bases). CDR1 SGHRS and CDR2 YFSETQ come from the germline V gene. This CDR3 comprises 15 residues. Trimming stripped 4 bases from V and 2 bases from J, with 13 bases between. The CDR3 DNA follows: TGCGCCAGCAGCCCAGAGGGGGATCCCTACAATGAGCAGTTCTTC. Translation: CASSPEGDPYNEQFF.

The genes are TRBV2 and TRBJ2-1; 10 bases fit TRBD2. With 6 bases clipped from V and 7 bases from J, the junction kept 6 bases outside the gene matches. This CDR3 is built from 14 residues. Germline V gives CDR1 SNHLY, CDR2 FYNNEI. CDR3 loop: CASRGLASLNEQFF. CDR3 coding DNA: TGTGCCAGCAGGGGACTAGCGTCGTTAAATGAGCAGTTCTTC. Looking up the rest from reference TRBV2 and TRBJ2-1 gives the full variable domain: EPEVTQTPSHQVTQMGQEVILRCVPISNHLYFYWYRQILGQKVEFLVSFYNNEISEKSEIFDDQFSVERPDGSNFTLKIRSTKLEDSAMYFCASRGLASLNEQFFGPGTRLTVL.

This CDR3 is CAISPWDRTSQPQHF. CDR3 nucleotides: TGTGCCATCTCACCCTGGGACAGGACTTCGCAGCCCCAGCATTTT. The gene calls are TRBV7-8 and TRBJ1-5; 8 bases are a match to TRBD1. CDR3 length: 15 residues. Germline lookup yields CDR1 SGHVS and CDR2 FQNEAQ. V lost 10 bases, J lost 7 bases, and 15 bases stayed unmatched.

V usage is TRBV27 and J usage is TRBJ2-2, with D tentatively TRBD2 (5 bases). The CDR3 is made up of 13 amino acids. Trimming cost V 5 bases and J 2 bases, with 6 bases left between them. Germline assignment: CDR1 MNHEY and CDR2 SMNVEV (reference sequence). The CDR3, as DNA: TGTGCCAGCAGTGACTATAACACCGGGGAGCTGTTTTTT. Its translation: CASSDYNTGELFF.

The chain recombines TRBV5-5 with TRBJ2-7; possible D gene TRBD2, 6 bases. Germline CDR1 SGHKS, CDR2 YYEKEE (reference sequence). Trimming cost V 3 bases and J 3 bases, with 19 bases left between them. The CDR3 has 16 amino acids. CDR3: CASSSSLAAFIYEQYF. The CDR3 DNA is TGTGCCAGCAGCTCGTCATTAGCGGCGTTTATCTACGAGCAGTACTTC. Combining the CDR3 with reference TRBV5-5 and TRBJ2-7 gives the whole variable domain DAGVTQSPTHLIKTRGQQVTLRCSPISGHKSVSWYQQVLGQGPQFIFQYYEKEERGRGNFPDRFSARQFPNYSSELNVNALLLGDSALYLCASSSSLAAFIYEQYFGPGTRLTVT.

This chain uses TRBV11-2 with TRBJ2-2; TRBD1 matches at 9 bases. The trim removed 5 bases at V and 3 bases at J, leaving 4 bases unmatched. This CDR3 comprises 15 residues. Germline CDR1 and CDR2: SGHAT and FQNNGV. This CDR3 is CASSPRDRDTGELFF. CDR3 nucleotide sequence: TGTGCCAGCAGCCCCCGGGACAGGGACACCGGGGAGCTGTTTTTT.